These 21 T cell receptor beta chains came from one sample sequenced in a study of shared clonotypes between healthy human individuals. Clones were read by immunoSEQ multiplex PCR, and TCRdb kept only the in-frame ones, dropping some. Among roughly 2.4 million clones listed, 90% to 97% were seen once. The sequencing sample was made of naive CD4+ T cells sorted from blood. Specified subset: CD45RA+ positively selected. These receptors came from a man between 18 and 35 years old in good health.

This chain uses TRBV18 with TRBJ2-7; 8 bases map to TRBD1. Germline lookup yields CDR1 KGHSH and CDR2 LQKENI. Losses at the gene ends were 1 base for V and 2 bases for J; bases not matched to a gene: 4. CDR3 length: 15 amino acids. CDR3 nucleotides: TGTGCCAGCTCACCACTCCCGACAGGGGCCTACGAGCAGTACTTC. Amino acids: CASSPLPTGAYEQYF.

The CDR3 sequence is CASSLVASSGGNEQFF. Written as DNA, the CDR3 is TGTGCCAGCAGCTTAGTTGCGAGCTCGGGGGGCAATGAGCAGTTCTTC. V is TRBV7-2 and J is TRBJ2-1, with TRBD2 matching over 7 bases. This CDR3 comprises 16 residues. CDR1 and CDR2 (germline): SGHTA, FQGNSA. The V and J ends lost 1 base and 6 bases, in that order; junction bases with no gene match: 9.

V and J are TRBV25-1 and TRBJ1-2; 9 bases map to TRBD1. Trimming at V came to 1 base and at J to 4 bases, leaving 7 bases not matched to a gene. CDR1 is MGHDK and CDR2 is SYGVNS in the germline V gene. The length of the CDR3 is 16 residues. In DNA, the CDR3 is TGTGCCAGCAGTGAATCTACAGGGGGCGGTTTCTATGGCTACACCTTC. This codes for CASSESTGGGFYGYTF.

The chain employs TRBV28 and TRBJ2-2; D unresolved. Between the trimmed V and J ends, which lost 7 bases and 4 bases, there was a span of 13 bases. The CDR3 is 14 residues long. The V gene's germline CDR1 is MDHEN and CDR2 SYDVKM. CDR3 DNA: TGTGCCAGCAAGGGCGGCGGTCTCACCGGGGAGCTGTTTTTT. It is translated as CASKGGGLTGELFF.

The chain carries TRBV9 and TRBJ2-1, with 9 bases identical to TRBD1. Germline loops: CDR1 SGDLS, CDR2 YYNGEE. The CDR3 contains 15 residues. V shed 4 bases, J shed 8 bases, and the junction held 10 bases outside the gene matches. The CDR3 region has the DNA TGTGCCAGCAGCTGGACAGGGGCAGGGTTCGATGAGCAGTTCTTC. It encodes CASSWTGAGFDEQFF.

This clone was seen once. This chain uses TRBV14 with TRBJ1-2; no firm D call. Looked up from germline, CDR1 is SGHDN and CDR2 is FVKESK. Trimming cost V 4 bases and J 3 bases, with 12 bases left between them. The CDR3 has 14 residues. CDR3 nucleotide sequence: TGTGCCAGCAGCCTCACTTTAAGGGACTATGGCTACACCTTC. Translation gives CASSLTLRDYGYTF.

The chain recombines TRBV4-1 with TRBJ2-6, with a tentative D call TRBD2 (6 bases). V lost 4 bases to trimming and J lost 6 bases, with 16 bases between them. The CDR3 extends over 16 amino acids. From germline, CDR1 is MGHRA and CDR2 YSYEKL. CDR3 residues: CASSPTGTLEANVLTF. The CDR3 nucleotides are TGCGCCAGCAGCCCGACTGGGACTTTGGAGGCCAACGTCCTGACTTTC.

V and J are TRBV2 and TRBJ2-3, with 7 nucleotides matching TRBD1. The trim removed 9 bases at V and 0 bases at J, leaving 6 bases unmatched. This CDR3 spans 14 amino acids. The germline gives CDR1 SNHLY, CDR2 FYNNEI. DNA of the CDR3: TGTGCCAGTCTACGGGACAGAAGCACAGATACGCAGTATTTT. Its translation is CASLRDRSTDTQYF.

DNA of the CDR3: TGTGCCAGCAGCCCGACTAGCGGGAGTTACGAGCAGTACTTC. Protein product: CASSPTSGSYEQYF. This chain joins TRBV6-7 and TRBJ2-7, with 12 bases fitting TRBD2. TRBV6-7 is treated as an ORF (open reading frame) with a function not yet certain. V lost 6 bases to trimming and J lost 4 bases; unmatched junction nucleotides: 4. The CDR3 totals 14 residues.

Of note for this clone: This sample also contains other DNA sequences that code for the same CDR3. This chain uses TRBV6-5 with TRBJ2-5, with 9 bases lining up with TRBD1. Germline CDR1 MNHEY, CDR2 SVGAGI. V lost 0 bases, J lost 5 bases, and 4 bases stayed unmatched. The CDR3 sequence is 15 residues long. The CDR3 loop reads CASSYSGTGRETQYF. As DNA, the CDR3 is TGTGCCAGCAGTTACTCCGGGACAGGGAGGGAGACCCAGTACTTC.

On this clone: The junction does not match germline at one end; this may be a read error. The genes are TRBV7-9 and TRBJ2-5; 8 positions agree with TRBD2. This CDR3 spans 13 amino acids. Germline V CDR1 and CDR2: SEHNR, FQNEAQ (reference sequence). CDR3 bases: TGTGCTAGCAGCCGACTAGCGTCTGAGACCCAGTACTTC. Translated, it gives CASSRLASETQYF.

This chain uses TRBV10-3 with TRBJ2-1, with D uncertain. This CDR3 has 12 amino acids. In germline, CDR1 is ENHRY, CDR2 SYGVKD. The V end was cut by 2 bases, the J end by 7 bases, with 6 bases between. CDR3 protein: CAISEEVNEQFF. The CDR3 bases are TGTGCCATCAGTGAGGAAGTAAATGAGCAGTTCTTC.

This clone was observed once. This chain connects TRBV10-3 to TRBJ2-5, with a tentative D call TRBD2 (5 bases). The germline V gene has CDR1 ENHRY and CDR2 SYGVKD. V was clipped by 6 bases and J by 5 bases, with 13 bases between them. This CDR3 has 13 residues. CDR3 sequence reads: CAISAAWRETQYF. DNA for the CDR3: TGTGCCATCAGCGCCGCGTGGAGGGAGACCCAGTACTTC.

The rearrangement joins TRBV2 to TRBJ2-3; D is unclear. The germline gives CDR1 SNHLY, CDR2 FYNNEI. The V gene lost 6 bases and the J gene lost 2 bases, with 15 bases spanning the gap. The CDR3 totals 15 residues. CDR3 amino acids: CASRIAGQNTDTQYF. Here the CDR3 DNA reads TGTGCCAGCAGGATTGCAGGCCAAAACACAGATACGCAGTATTTT.

The CDR3 DNA sequence: TGTGCCAGCTGGGGACAGGACGAAAACACCATATATTTT. It is translated as CASWGQDENTIYF. This chain uses TRBV2 with TRBJ1-3, with 8 bases aligning to TRBD1. Germline V gene lookup returns CDR1 SNHLY and CDR2 FYNNEI. V was pared by 8 bases and J by 6 bases, with 6 bases of the junction left unmatched. CDR3 length equals 13 residues.

The rearrangement links TRBV2 to TRBJ2-1; weak D call: TRBD2 (6 bases). CDR1 is SNHLY and CDR2 is FYNNEI in the germline V gene. V gave up 6 bases and J gave up 7 bases, with 16 bases separating them. The CDR3 runs to 14 residues. This CDR3 reads CASRETAGGNEQFF. For the CDR3, the DNA is TGTGCCAGCAGAGAAACGGCAGGAGGGAATGAGCAGTTCTTC. The full variable domain, in which reference TRBV2 and TRBJ2-1 provide the parts outside the CDR3, is EPEVTQTPSHQVTQMGQEVILRCVPISNHLYFYWYRQILGQKVEFLVSFYNNEISEKSEIFDDQFSVERPDGSNFTLKIRSTKLEDSAMYFCASRETAGGNEQFFGPGTRLTVL.

V is TRBV19 and J is TRBJ2-1; the D call may be TRBD1 or TRBD2 (5 bases each). Trimming removed 7 bases at V and 6 bases at J, with 13 bases between. Germline V gene lookup returns CDR1 LNHDA and CDR2 SQIVND (reference sequence). The CDR3 runs to 13 residues. This CDR3 reads CASMGVRVNEQFF. CDR3 nucleotide sequence: TGTGCCAGTATGGGGGTAAGGGTCAATGAGCAGTTCTTC.

This clone was seen a single time. The chain combines TRBV27 with TRBJ2-7; D is unresolved. The CDR3 runs to 14 residues. V shed 5 bases and J shed 0 bases, with 11 bases lying between them. Germline CDR1 reads MNHEY; CDR2 reads SMNVEV (reference sequence). The CDR3 here is CASSPYMNSYEQYF. DNA of the CDR3: TGTGCCAGCAGTCCCTACATGAACTCCTACGAGCAGTACTTC.

The chain employs TRBV12-5 and TRBJ2-7; D may correspond to TRBD1 or TRBD2 (5 bases each). CDR1 is LGHNT and CDR2 is FRNRAP in the germline V gene. Trimming took off 0 bases at V and 9 bases at J, with 12 bases between the two ends. CDR3 length equals 13 residues. The CDR3 spells CASGLVFEGRQYF. The CDR3 DNA reads TGTGCTAGTGGTTTGGTATTCGAGGGGAGGCAGTACTTC.

V gene TRBV29-1 combines with J gene TRBJ2-1, with D perhaps given as TRBD1 or TRBD2 (5 bases each). The V end lost 7 bases, the J end lost 6 bases, and 19 bases lay between the germline ends. CDR3 length: 14 amino acids. Germline V CDR1 and CDR2: SQVTM, ANQGSEA. CDR3 sequence: CSAQRGRSTNEQFF. CDR3 DNA sequence: TGCAGCGCCCAGAGGGGACGGAGTACCAATGAGCAGTTCTTC.

The chain is built from TRBV19 and TRBJ1-5, with D unclear. V was trimmed by 5 bases and J by 0 bases, leaving 11 bases between them. The germline V gene encodes CDR1 LNHDA and CDR2 SQIVND (reference sequence). CDR3 length equals 15 residues. The CDR3 sequence: CASSPQAVSNQPQHF. The CDR3 nucleotides are TGTGCCAGTAGTCCCCAGGCAGTTAGCAATCAGCCCCAGCATTTT.